The T cell receptor (beta chain) under discussion was sequenced for a study of identical twins. V was clipped by 1 base and J by 1 base, with 8 bases between them. This CDR3 is 15 amino acids long. CDR1 and CDR2 (germline): LGHDT, YNNKEL (reference sequence). This clonotype has more than one count but fewer than ten. TCRdb passed the 5' RACE reads through MiXCR, listing each CDR3 protein once. The repertoire includes around 490,000 distinct CDR3 sequences, about a fifth of them detected once, and about 0.5% sits in the top ten. These data are also associated with another study on yellow fever vaccine responses in identical twins.

The clonotype originates from a woman younger than 30 in good health. The V call is TRBV3-1, the J call TRBJ2-1, with D tentatively TRBD2 (5 bases). The sequenced sample consisted of CD4+ T cells sorted from blood. The CDR3 DNA is TGTGCCAGCAGCCAAGGTCGGGGTTCCTACAATGAGCAGTTCTTC. Protein product: CASSQGRGSYNEQFF.